This T cell receptor (beta chain) was observed in a study of regulatory T cells in long-lasting Graves disease. The time point: newly diagnosed GD, antithyroid drugs for less than 3 months. PBMCs were the source of the RNA used for TCR sequencing. In its sample, this clonotype was seen a few times. V lost 1 base, J lost 3 bases, and 13 bases lay in between. CDR1 is LNHNV and CDR2 is YYDKDF in the germline V gene (reference sequence). The CDR3 loop spans 16 amino acids. The TCR beta library used iRepertoire HTBI primers with Arm-PCR amplification of CDR3. MiXCR was run by TCRdb on the multiplex PCR reads, yielding one entry per CDR3 protein. The sample lists roughly 510,000 distinct CDR3 sequences, roughly a sixth occurring once. The sample was also reused in another study, on T cells in Graves' hyperthyroidism and ophthalmopathy.

Material: peripheral blood mononuclear cells (PBMCs), obtained at new diagnosis, from a patient treated with antithyroid drugs. The TCR originated in a man between 18 and 35 years old with Graves disease. The V call is TRBV15, the J call TRBJ1-5, with D tentatively TRBD1 (5 bases). The CDR3 coding sequence is TGTGCCACCAGCAGAGCCGGGACCGGTTCCAATCAGCCCCAGCATTTT. Protein: CATSRAGTGSNQPQHF.